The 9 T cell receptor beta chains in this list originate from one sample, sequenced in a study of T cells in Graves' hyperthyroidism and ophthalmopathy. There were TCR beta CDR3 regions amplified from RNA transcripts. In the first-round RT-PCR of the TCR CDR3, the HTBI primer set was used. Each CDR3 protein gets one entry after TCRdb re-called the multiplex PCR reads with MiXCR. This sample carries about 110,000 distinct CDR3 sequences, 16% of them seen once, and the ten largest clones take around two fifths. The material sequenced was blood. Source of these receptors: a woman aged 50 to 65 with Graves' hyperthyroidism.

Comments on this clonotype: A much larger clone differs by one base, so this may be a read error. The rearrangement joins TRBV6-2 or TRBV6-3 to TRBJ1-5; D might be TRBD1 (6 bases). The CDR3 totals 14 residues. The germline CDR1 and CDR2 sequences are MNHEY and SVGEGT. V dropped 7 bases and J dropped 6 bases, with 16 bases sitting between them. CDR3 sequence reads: CASTKAGESQPQHF. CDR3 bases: TGTGCCAGCACTAAAGCAGGGGAAAGTCAGCCCCAGCATTTT.

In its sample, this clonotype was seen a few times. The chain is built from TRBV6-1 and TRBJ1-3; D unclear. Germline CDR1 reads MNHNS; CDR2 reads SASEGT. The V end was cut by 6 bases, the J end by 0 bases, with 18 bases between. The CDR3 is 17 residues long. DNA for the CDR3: TGTGCCAGCAGCCCTCGTCCCACGGTCTTCTCTGGAAACACCATATATTTT. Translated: CASSPRPTVFSGNTIYF.

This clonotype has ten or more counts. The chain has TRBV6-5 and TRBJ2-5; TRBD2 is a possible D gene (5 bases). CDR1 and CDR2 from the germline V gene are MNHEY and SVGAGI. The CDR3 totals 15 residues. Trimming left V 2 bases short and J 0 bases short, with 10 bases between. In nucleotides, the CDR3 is TGTGCCAGCAGTTACACGGGGAACCACCAAGAGACCCAGTACTTC. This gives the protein CASSYTGNHQETQYF.

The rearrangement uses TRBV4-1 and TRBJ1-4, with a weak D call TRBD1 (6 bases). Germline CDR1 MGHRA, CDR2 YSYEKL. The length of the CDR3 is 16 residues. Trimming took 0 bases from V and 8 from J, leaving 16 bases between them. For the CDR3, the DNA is TGCGCCAGCAGCCAAGATCGCGGGGGCCGGTACGAAAAACTGTTTTTT. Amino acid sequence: CASSQDRGGRYEKLFF.

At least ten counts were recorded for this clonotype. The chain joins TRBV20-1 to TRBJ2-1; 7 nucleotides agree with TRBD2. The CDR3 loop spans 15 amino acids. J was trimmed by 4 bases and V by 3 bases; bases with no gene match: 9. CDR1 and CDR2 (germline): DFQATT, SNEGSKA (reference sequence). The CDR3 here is CSASLWASGYNEQFF. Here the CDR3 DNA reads TGCAGTGCTAGTCTTTGGGCTAGCGGTTACAATGAGCAGTTCTTC.

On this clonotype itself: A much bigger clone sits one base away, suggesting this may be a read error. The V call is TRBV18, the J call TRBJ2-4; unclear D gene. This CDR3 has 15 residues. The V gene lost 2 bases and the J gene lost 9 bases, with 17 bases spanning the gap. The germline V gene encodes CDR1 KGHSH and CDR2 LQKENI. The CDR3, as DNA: TGTGCCAGCTCACCAACCCCGGATTCCCAGAGCATTCAGTACTTC. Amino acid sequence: CASSPTPDSQSIQYF.

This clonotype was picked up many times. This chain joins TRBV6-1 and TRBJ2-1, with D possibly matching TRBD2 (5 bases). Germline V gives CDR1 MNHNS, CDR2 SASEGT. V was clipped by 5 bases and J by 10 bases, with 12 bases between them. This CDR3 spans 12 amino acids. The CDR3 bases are TGTGCCAGCAGTCCGGGATCTAGAGAGCAGTTCTTC. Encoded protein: CASSPGSREQFF.

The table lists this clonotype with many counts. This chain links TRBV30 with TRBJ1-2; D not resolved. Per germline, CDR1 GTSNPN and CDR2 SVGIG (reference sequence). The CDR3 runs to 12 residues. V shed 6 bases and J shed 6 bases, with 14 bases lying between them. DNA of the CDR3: TGTGCCTGTGGTCTGGGGTCGGATGGCTACACCTTC. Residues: CACGLGSDGYTF.

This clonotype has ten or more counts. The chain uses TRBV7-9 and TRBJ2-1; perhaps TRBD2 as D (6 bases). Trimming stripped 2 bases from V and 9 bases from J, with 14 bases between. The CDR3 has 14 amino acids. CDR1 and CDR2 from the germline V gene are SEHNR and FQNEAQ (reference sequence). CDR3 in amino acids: CASSLLMAGSEQFF. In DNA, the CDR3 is TGTGCCAGCAGCTTACTTATGGCGGGAAGTGAGCAGTTCTTC.